This T cell receptor beta chain was identified in a study of Graves' ophthalmopathy and Graves' hyperthyroidism. Study-level points and caveats: Blood repertoires reportedly contained most expanded thyroid clonotypes above 0.001 frequency.

The authors amplified TCR beta CDR3 regions, and they did so from RNA transcripts for repertoire sequencing. Scientists carried out first-round RT-PCR using HTBI primers and then a second-round multiplex PCR. One entry per CDR3 protein, called by TCRdb with MiXCR from the multiplex PCR reads. The repertoire holds over a million distinct CDR3 sequences, with less than 45% as singletons. In the case of this clonotype: The antigen is unknown.

The CDR3 is made up of 14 amino acids. Germline lookup yields CDR1 MDHEN and CDR2 SYDVKM. V usage is TRBV28 and J usage is TRBJ2-7; possibly TRBD1 for D (6 bases). This TCR came from an adult man with Graves' hyperthyroidism. The specimen sequenced was peripheral blood or thyroid tissue (not recorded which). CDR3 sequence (DNA): TGTGCAACCCGAACAGGGATGGTATCCTACGAGCAGTACTTC. Translation gives CATRTGMVSYEQYF.